This record covers a single TCR beta chain. Germline V lookup: CDR1 SEHNR, CDR2 FQNEAQ (reference sequence). Unmatched junction bases numbered 2, after V lost 4 bases and J lost 4 bases. This CDR3 region has 15 residues. One entry per CDR3 protein, called by TCRdb with MiXCR from the 5' RACE reads. This sample has approximately 260,000 distinct CDR3 sequences, with approximately 8.6% found just once. The data are from a study of identical twins. A further study also used this sample, focusing on yellow fever vaccine responses in identical twins. That source notes: Twins' vaccine T cell responses were reported to seem partly convergent and partly personalized.

This chain connects TRBV7-9 to TRBJ2-1; 12 bases map to TRBD2. Sequenced sample: CD8+ T cells sorted from blood. The sequence was collected from a woman aged 18-35 years in good health. This chain's CDR3 is CASSWTSGVYNEQFF. CDR3 DNA: TGTGCCAGCAGCTGGACTAGCGGGGTGTACAATGAGCAGTTCTTC.